Given below is one T cell receptor (beta chain) in context. Antigen: not known. CDR3 length: 13 residues. CDR1 and CDR2 from the germline V gene are MNHEY and SMNVEV (reference sequence). Trimming cost V 3 bases and J 1 base, with 7 bases left between them. Roughly 100,000 TCR templates per sample were assayed. Generated by immunoSEQ multiplex PCR, the TCRdb table keeps only in-frame clones and is missing some. The sample consists of over 65,000 clones, 93% of them appearing once. The entry originates in a study of siplizumab effects on memory and regulatory T cells. Study-wide findings and caveats: Among sequences traceable to unstimulated CD4+ memory cells, alloreactive ones were significantly reduced by siplizumab. Naive T cells appeared more varied than memory cells and looked like key alloresponse contributors. Treg-derived clones made up an average of about 73% of mappable alloreactive CD4+ clones with siplizumab and more than 25% in controls.

The sample was CD8+ T cells sorted from blood. The V gene is TRBV27, the J gene TRBJ2-7, with D unresolved. The source of this sequence is a human donor in good health. The CDR3 sequence is CASSFSSSYEQYF. In DNA, the CDR3 is TGTGCCAGCAGTTTTAGCAGTTCCTACGAGCAGTACTTC.